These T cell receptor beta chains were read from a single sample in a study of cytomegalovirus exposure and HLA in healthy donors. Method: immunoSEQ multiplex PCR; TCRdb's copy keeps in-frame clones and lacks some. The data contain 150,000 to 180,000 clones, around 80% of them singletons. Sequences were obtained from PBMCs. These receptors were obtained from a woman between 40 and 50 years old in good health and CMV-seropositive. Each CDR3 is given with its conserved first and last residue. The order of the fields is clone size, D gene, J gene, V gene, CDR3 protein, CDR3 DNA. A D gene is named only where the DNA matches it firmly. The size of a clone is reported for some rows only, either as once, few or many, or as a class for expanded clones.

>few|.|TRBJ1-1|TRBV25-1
CASSAIQGPIAFF
TGTGCCAGCAGTGCGATCCAGGGGCCGATCGCTTTCTTT
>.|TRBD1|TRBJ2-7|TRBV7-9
CASSSTAGTGFLYEQYF
TGTGCCAGCAGCTCGACTGCCGGGACAGGGTTCCTCTACGAGCAGTACTTC
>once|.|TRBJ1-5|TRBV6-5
CASSEGSGQPQHF
TGTGCCAGCAGCGAGGGCAGTGGACAGCCCCAGCATTTT
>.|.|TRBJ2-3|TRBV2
CASRSGSTDTQYF
TGTGCCAGCAGAAGCGGGAGCACAGATACGCAGTATTTT
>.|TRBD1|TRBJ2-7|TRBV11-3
CATYRPGQGLSYEQYF
TGTGCCACCTACCGGCCGGGACAGGGGTTGTCCTACGAGCAGTACTTC
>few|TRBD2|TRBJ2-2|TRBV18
CASSPIPGLAGAGELFF
TGTGCCAGCTCCCCGATACCGGGACTAGCGGGAGCCGGGGAGCTGTTTTTT
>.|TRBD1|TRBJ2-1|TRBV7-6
CASSLVIVTGVSYNEQFF
TGTGCCAGCAGCTTAGTTATTGTTACAGGGGTTTCCTACAATGAGCAGTTCTTC
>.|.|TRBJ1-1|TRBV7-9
CASSLDQGTEAFF
TGTGCCAGCAGCTTAGATCAGGGAACTGAAGCTTTCTTT
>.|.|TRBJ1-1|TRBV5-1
CASSLNWATEAFF
TGCGCCAGCAGCTTGAACTGGGCTACTGAAGCTTTCTTT
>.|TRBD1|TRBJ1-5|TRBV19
CASTPTGSYQPQHF
TGTGCCAGTACTCCGACAGGGTCATATCAGCCCCAGCATTTT
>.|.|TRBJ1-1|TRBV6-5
CASSYGPVTEAFF
TGTGCCAGCAGTTACGGGCCAGTCACTGAAGCTTTCTTT
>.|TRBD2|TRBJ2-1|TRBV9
CASSVAGGNEQFF
TGTGCCAGCAGCGTAGCGGGGGGGAATGAGCAGTTCTTC
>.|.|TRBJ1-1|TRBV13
CASSRLGAANTEAFF
TGTGCCAGCAGCCGCCTGGGGGCCGCGAACACTGAAGCTTTCTTT
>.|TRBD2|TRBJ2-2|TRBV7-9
CASSSWGGENTGELFF
TGTGCCAGCAGCTCCTGGGGGGGGGAAAACACCGGGGAGCTGTTTTTT
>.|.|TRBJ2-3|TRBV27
CASSLADSTDTQYF
TGTGCCAGCAGTTTAGCGGATAGCACAGATACGCAGTATTTT
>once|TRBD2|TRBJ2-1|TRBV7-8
CASRGLAGGKLTYNEQFF
TGTGCCAGCCGAGGACTAGCGGGAGGGAAGTTAACGTACAATGAGCAGTTCTTC
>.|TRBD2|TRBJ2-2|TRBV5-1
CASSLREGPGELFF
TGCGCCAGCAGCTTGCGGGAGGGCCCCGGGGAGCTGTTTTTT
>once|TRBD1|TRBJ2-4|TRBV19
CASSFPGQGRNF
TGTGCCAGTAGTTTCCCGGGACAGGGGAGAAACTTC
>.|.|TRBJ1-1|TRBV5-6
CASSLRGPGYTEAFF
TGTGCCAGCAGCTTGAGGGGCCCCGGCTACACTGAAGCTTTCTTT
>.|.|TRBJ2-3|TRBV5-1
CASSLQGSTDTQYF
TGCGCCAGCAGCCTACAGGGTTCCACAGATACGCAGTATTTT
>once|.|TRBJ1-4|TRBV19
CASSVAVGGLFF
TGTGCCAGTAGTGTCGCGGTGGGGGGGCTGTTTTTT
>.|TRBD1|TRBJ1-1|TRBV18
CASSLIAGQGKNTEAFF
TGTGCCAGCTCACTCATTGCGGGACAGGGTAAGAACACTGAAGCTTTCTTT
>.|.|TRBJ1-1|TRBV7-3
CASSRFLNTEAFF
TGTGCCAGCAGCCGGTTCCTGAACACTGAAGCTTTCTTT
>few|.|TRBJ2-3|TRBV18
CASSRPDTQYF
TGTGCCAGCTCACGGCCAGATACGCAGTATTTT
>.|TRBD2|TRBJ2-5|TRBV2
CASTARTSGQETQYF
TGTGCCAGCACTGCCCGGACTAGCGGACAAGAGACCCAGTACTTC
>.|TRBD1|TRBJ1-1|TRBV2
CASRARQGPNEAFF
TGTGCCAGCAGGGCGAGACAGGGTCCTAACGAAGCTTTCTTT
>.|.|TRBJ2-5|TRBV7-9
CASSLASETQYF
TGTGCCAGCAGCTTAGCGTCGGAGACCCAGTACTTC
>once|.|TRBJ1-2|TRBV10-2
CASSYTGRYGYTF
TGCGCCAGCAGTTATACAGGGAGATATGGCTACACCTTC
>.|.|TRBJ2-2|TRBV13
CASSSRGNSGELFF
TGTGCCAGCAGCTCCCGGGGGAATAGCGGGGAGCTGTTTTTT
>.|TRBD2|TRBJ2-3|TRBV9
CASSVEIAGGGDTQYF
TGTGCCAGCAGCGTGGAGATAGCGGGAGGTGGAGATACGCAGTATTTT
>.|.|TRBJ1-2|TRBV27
CASSLPVNYGYTF
TGTGCCAGCAGTTTGCCAGTAAACTATGGCTACACCTTC
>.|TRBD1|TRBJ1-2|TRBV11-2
CASSLDLGGAGYGYTF
TGTGCCAGCAGCTTAGACCTAGGGGGCGCGGGCTATGGCTACACCTTC
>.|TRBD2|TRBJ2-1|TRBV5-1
CASRWGSSGSNEQFF
TGCGCCAGCAGGTGGGGTTCTAGCGGCTCCAATGAGCAGTTCTTC
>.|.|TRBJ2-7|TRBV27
CASSFGQGYEQYF
TGTGCCAGCAGTTTCGGGCAGGGGTACGAGCAGTACTTC
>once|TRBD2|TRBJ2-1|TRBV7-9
CASSPGLAPNNEQFF
TGTGCCAGCAGCCCAGGACTAGCGCCCAACAATGAGCAGTTCTTC
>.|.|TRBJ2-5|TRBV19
CASSRREVGETQYF
TGTGCCAGTAGTAGGCGCGAGGTTGGGGAGACCCAGTACTTC
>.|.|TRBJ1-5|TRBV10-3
CAISEGQDSNQPQHF
TGTGCCATCAGTGAGGGACAAGATAGCAATCAGCCCCAGCATTTT
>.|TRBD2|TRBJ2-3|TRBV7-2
CASSPPGLAGGRDTQYF
TGTGCCAGCAGCCCCCCGGGACTAGCGGGAGGAAGAGATACGCAGTATTTT
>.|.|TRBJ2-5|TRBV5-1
CASSLAGKGWEETQYF
TGCGCCAGCAGCTTGGCCGGGAAAGGGTGGGAAGAGACCCAGTACTTC
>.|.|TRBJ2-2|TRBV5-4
CASSLQAPPGELFF
TGTGCCAGCAGCTTGCAGGCCCCCCCTGGGGAGCTGTTTTTT
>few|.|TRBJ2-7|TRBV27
CASSRDGEQYF
TGTGCCAGCTCCCGGGATGGGGAGCAGTACTTC
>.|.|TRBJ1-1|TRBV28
CASSLSRAFAGIMNTEAFF
TGTGCCAGCAGTTTAAGTCGTGCGTTCGCGGGTATTATGAACACTGAAGCTTTCTTT
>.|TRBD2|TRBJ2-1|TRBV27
CASSLYGTSGSFHYNEQFF
TGTGCCAGCAGTTTATATGGGACTAGCGGGAGTTTCCACTACAATGAGCAGTTCTTC
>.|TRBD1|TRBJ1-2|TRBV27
CASSWGQGDGYTF
TGTGCCAGCAGTTGGGGGCAGGGGGATGGCTACACCTTC
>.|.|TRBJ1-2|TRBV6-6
CASSQRGGFNYGYTF
TGTGCCAGCAGTCAACGTGGGGGGTTTAACTATGGCTACACCTTC
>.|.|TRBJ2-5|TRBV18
CASSSQDQETQYF
TGTGCCAGCTCGTCTCAGGATCAAGAGACCCAGTACTTC
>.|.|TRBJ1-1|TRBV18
CASSPQVPGNSEAFF
TGTGCCAGCTCACCACAAGTACCGGGAAACAGTGAAGCTTTCTTT